The 19 T cell receptor beta chains in this list originate from one sample, sequenced in a study of blood T cell repertoires in COVID-19. Only in-frame clones appear in the TCRdb table, and some are missing; sequencing was by immunoSEQ multiplex PCR. The profile shows about 200,000 clones, approximately 85% of them singletons. The sequencing input was peripheral blood. These receptors all come from a man aged 55 to 70 with acute or convalescent COVID-19.

J is TRBJ2-1 and V is TRBV14; 11 bases fit TRBD2. The germline V gene has CDR1 SGHDN and CDR2 FVKESK. The CDR3 loop spans 17 amino acids. V dropped 6 bases and J dropped 0; count of bases not matched to a gene: 7. Here the CDR3 reads CASSASGRLVSYNEQFF. The CDR3 bases are TGTGCCAGCAGTGCTAGCGGGAGGTTAGTCTCCTACAATGAGCAGTTCTTC.

The rearrangement joins TRBV6-5 to TRBJ2-1; 7 nucleotides match TRBD2. Germline CDR1 MNHEY, CDR2 SVGAGI. V lost 7 bases to trimming and J lost 8 bases; unmatched junction nucleotides: 14. The CDR3 is made up of 15 amino acids. In DNA form, the CDR3 reads TGTGCCAGCAATTCGGGCGGGAGTGGAGACGATGAGCAGTTCTTC. Translation: CASNSGGSGDDEQFF.

The DNA for the CDR3 is TGTGCCAGCAGTTCACCGGGACTAGAAGCTGCAGATACGCAGTATTTT. Protein sequence: CASSSPGLEAADTQYF. The chain employs TRBV28 and TRBJ2-3, with 8 bases that match TRBD2. Germline V CDR1 and CDR2: MDHEN, SYDVKM. The junction had 10 bases not matched to a gene; V was cut back by 4 bases and J by 4 bases. The CDR3 loop spans 16 amino acids.

The rearrangement links TRBV4-1 to TRBJ1-1; no clear D. Trimming shortened V by 2 bases and J by 0 bases, and 7 bases separated the two germline ends. Looked up from germline, CDR1 is MGHRA and CDR2 is YSYEKL. The CDR3 consists of 14 residues. CDR3 DNA sequence: TGCGCCAGCAGCCAACACGACATGAACACTGAAGCTTTCTTT. Translating it yields CASSQHDMNTEAFF.

V gene TRBV2 combines with J gene TRBJ1-1; no clear D gene. Germline lookup yields CDR1 SNHLY and CDR2 FYNNEI. V gave up 2 bases and J gave up 1 base, with 8 bases separating them. The CDR3 extends over 14 amino acids. In nucleotides, the CDR3 is TGTGCCAGCAGTGAACGGGATTGGAACACTGAAGCTTTCTTT. Amino acid sequence: CASSERDWNTEAFF.

Here the CDR3 reads CSSMTGGGTEAFF. DNA for the CDR3: TGCAGCTCGATGACAGGGGGCGGCACTGAAGCTTTCTTT. This chain links TRBV29-1 with TRBJ1-1, with 10 bases identical to TRBD1. Germline loops: CDR1 SQVTM, CDR2 ANQGSEA. V lost 8 bases and J lost 4; bases outside the gene matches: 7. The CDR3 is 13 residues long.

The V and J genes are TRBV27 and TRBJ2-7; weak D call: TRBD2 (5 bases). The germline V gene encodes CDR1 MNHEY and CDR2 SMNVEV (reference sequence). The CDR3 has 14 residues. Trimming left V 2 bases short and J 2 bases short, with 10 bases between. The CDR3 DNA reads TGTGCCAGCAGTTTACGAGGGCCCCCCTACGAGCAGTACTTC. Translation: CASSLRGPPYEQYF.

This chain joins TRBV6-6 and TRBJ1-3; D gene uncertain. The CDR3 is 13 residues long. The ends were cut back, 0 bases at V and 4 bases at J, with 4 bases in the middle. CDR1 is MNHNY, CDR2 SVGAGI, per germline (reference sequence). The DNA of the CDR3 is TGTGCCAGCAGTTACTCAGCCGGAAACACCATATATTTT. Protein product: CASSYSAGNTIYF.

The chain has TRBV5-1 and TRBJ2-5; D is unclear. CDR3 size: 15 residues. Trimming stripped 4 bases from V and 1 base from J, with 14 bases between. Germline V gene data show CDR1 as SGHRS and CDR2 as YFSETQ. The CDR3: CASSEERQTQETQYF. The DNA of the CDR3 is TGCGCCAGCAGCGAGGAGCGTCAGACCCAAGAGACCCAGTACTTC.

About this clone: The junction departs from germline at one end; a sequencing error may be responsible. V is TRBV2 and J is TRBJ1-1, with 7 bases identical to TRBD1. The CDR3 consists of 13 residues. Germline V CDR1 and CDR2: SNHLY, FYNNEI. CDR3 in DNA: TGTACCAGCAGTGATGACAGGGACACTGAAGCTTTCTTT. As protein: CTSSDDRDTEAFF.

The chain recombines TRBV6-5 with TRBJ2-7; 8 bases map to TRBD2. CDR1 is MNHEY and CDR2 is SVGAGI in the germline V gene. Trimming took 0 bases from V and 2 from J; bases not matched to a gene: 6. The CDR3 has 16 amino acids. For the CDR3, the DNA is TGTGCCAGCAGTTACTCGCGTAGCGGGGCACCCTACGAGCAGTACTTC. It specifies CASSYSRSGAPYEQYF.

V gene TRBV11-1 combines with J gene TRBJ2-1; TRBD2 matches 14 bases. The V gene end was trimmed by 4 bases and the J gene end by 6 bases; junction bases not matched to a gene: 2. This CDR3 contains 15 residues. CDR1 and CDR2 from the germline V gene are SGHAT and FQDESV (reference sequence). The CDR3 is CASSSGLAGGNEQFF. CDR3 in DNA: TGTGCCAGCAGCTCCGGACTAGCGGGAGGCAATGAGCAGTTCTTC. The full variable domain, rest sourced from reference TRBV11-1 and TRBJ2-1, is EAEVAQSPRYKITEKSQAVAFWCDPISGHATLYWYRQILGQGPELLVQFQDESVVDDSQLPKDRFSAERLKGVDSTLKIQPAELGDSAMYLCASSSGLAGGNEQFFGPGTRLTVL.

The V call is TRBV4-1, the J call TRBJ2-3; 7 nucleotides line up with TRBD2. This CDR3 has 19 amino acids. CDR1 is MGHRA and CDR2 is YSYEKL in the germline V gene. Unmatched junction bases numbered 13, after V lost 0 bases and J lost 1 base. The CDR3 loop reads CASSQDLGSPSGRTDTQYF. The CDR3, as DNA: TGCGCCAGCAGCCAAGATTTAGGGTCGCCTAGCGGACGCACAGATACGCAGTATTTT.

This clone appeared a single time. The chain is built from TRBV20-1 and TRBJ2-5; 8 bases are shared with TRBD2. J was trimmed by 2 bases and V by 3 bases; bases with no gene match: 8. This CDR3 contains 15 residues. CDR1 is DFQATT, CDR2 SNEGSKA, per germline (reference sequence). The CDR3 region has the DNA TGCAGTGCTAGTTTAGCTAGCGGGTTTCAAGAGACCCAGTACTTC. Residues: CSASLASGFQETQYF.

The chain employs TRBV5-8 and TRBJ2-7; unclear D gene. Germline V gene data show CDR1 as SGHTS and CDR2 as YDEGEE. The V gene lost 2 bases and the J gene lost 10 bases, with 13 bases spanning the gap. This CDR3 has 12 residues. The CDR3 DNA reads as TGTGCCAGCAGCTTCCGCGGCGCCGGTCAGTACTTC. This translates into CASSFRGAGQYF.

The chain couples TRBV11-2 to TRBJ2-7; maybe TRBD2 (5 bases). The CDR3 length is 15 residues. Trimming took 7 bases from V and 7 from J, leaving 23 bases between them. Germline loops: CDR1 SGHAT, CDR2 FQNNGV. The DNA of the CDR3 is TGTGCCAGCATCCTTCTAGGGCTAGCAGACGAAGAGCAGTACTTC. It is translated as CASILLGLADEEQYF.

The chain has TRBV4-3 and TRBJ1-6; D is unresolved. This CDR3 has 14 amino acids. V gave up 0 bases and J gave up 13 bases, with 13 bases separating them. Per the germline V gene, CDR1 is LGHNA and CDR2 is YSLEER. CDR3 DNA sequence: TGCGCCAGCAGCCAAGAGATCGCGGTGCGCCCCCTCCACTTT. This sequence encodes CASSQEIAVRPLHF.

The chain links TRBV5-1 to TRBJ2-1; 8 nucleotides match TRBD2. V shed 4 bases and J 1 base; nucleotides not matched to a gene: 7. The germline gives CDR1 SGHRS, CDR2 YFSETQ. This CDR3 region has 16 residues. CDR3 sequence reads: CASSLSGGSSYNEQFF. The CDR3 coding sequence is TGCGCCAGCAGCCTCAGCGGGGGTTCTTCCTACAATGAGCAGTTCTTC.

The chain carries TRBV28 and TRBJ2-7; 12 bases agree with TRBD1. Unmatched junction bases numbered 10, after V lost 6 bases and J lost 4 bases. The germline V gene encodes CDR1 MDHEN and CDR2 SYDVKM. The CDR3 has 16 residues. The CDR3: CASSSPRDRGLYEQYF. DNA of the CDR3: TGTGCCAGCAGCTCACCCCGGGACAGGGGGCTTTACGAGCAGTACTTC.